Listed below are T cell receptor beta chains from one sample, sequenced in a study of cytomegalovirus exposure and HLA in healthy donors. Sequenced by immunoSEQ multiplex PCR; TCRdb stores in-frame clones only, minus some. The profile shows approximately 170,000 clones, 65% to 75% of them singletons. Specimen: PBMCs. The receptors originated from a girl aged 10-17 years in good health and CMV-seronegative. Each CDR3 is given with its conserved first and last residue. The D gene is left open where the match is weak. Rows give clone size only sometimes, using once, few, many, or a class for an expanded clone.

J,size,V,D,CDR3,DNA
TRBJ1-2,-,TRBV6-6,TRBD1,CASSRDRAQFLGYTF,TGTGCCAGCAGCAGGGACAGGGCCCAGTTTTTAGGCTACACCTTC
TRBJ2-7,-,TRBV5-3,-,CARKPRGGSYEQYF,TGTGCCAGAAAGCCCCGGGGAGGCTCCTACGAGCAGTACTTC
TRBJ1-5,once,TRBV7-9,TRBD1,CASSLGTGEQPQHF,TGTGCCAGCAGCTTAGGGACAGGGGAACAGCCCCAGCATTTT
TRBJ1-5,once,TRBV21-1,-,CASSSLRDREYSNQPQHF,TGTGCCAGCAGCAGCCTCCGGGACAGGGAATATAGCAATCAGCCCCAGCATTTT
TRBJ1-3,-,TRBV6-1,-,CASSETNRAGNTIYF,TGTGCCAGCAGTGAAACCAACAGGGCTGGAAACACCATATATTTT
TRBJ2-4,-,TRBV25-1,-,CASSEQVRSFQYF,TGTGCCAGCAGTGAACAAGTTAGGAGTTTTCAGTACTTC
TRBJ2-7,-,TRBV9,-,CASSVGGPLSYEQYF,TGTGCCAGCAGCGTAGGAGGGCCACTGAGCTACGAGCAGTACTTC
TRBJ2-7,-,TRBV29-1,-,CSVESGGVHEQYF,TGCAGCGTTGAATCGGGGGGCGTCCACGAGCAGTACTTC
TRBJ2-7,-,TRBV19,-,CASSIGGGPYEQYF,TGTGCCAGTAGTATTGGCGGGGGCCCCTACGAGCAGTACTTC
TRBJ2-3,-,TRBV5-1,TRBD1,CASSPTGTAVDTDTQYF,TGCGCCAGCAGCCCGACCGGGACAGCGGTGGATACAGATACGCAGTATTTT
TRBJ2-3,-,TRBV5-4,-,CASSRRLEGGGTDTQYF,TGTGCCAGCAGCCGTCGTTTGGAGGGGGGAGGGACAGATACGCAGTATTTT
TRBJ2-3,few,TRBV5-1,TRBD2,CASSSDSGGPSTDTQYF,TGCGCCAGCAGTTCCGATAGCGGGGGGCCTAGCACAGATACGCAGTATTTT
TRBJ2-7,-,TRBV9,-,CASSVAGGGYEQYF,TGTGCCAGCAGCGTAGCGGGCGGCGGGTACGAGCAGTACTTC
TRBJ1-6,-,TRBV6-6,-,CASSYRTVQNSPLHF,TGTGCCAGCAGTTACCGGACAGTTCAGAATTCACCCCTCCACTTT
TRBJ2-2,-,TRBV7-8,-,CASSLERAVNTGELFF,TGTGCCAGCAGCTTAGAGCGAGCGGTGAACACCGGGGAGCTGTTTTTT
TRBJ1-2,-,TRBV14,-,CASSQGAPYGYTF,TGTGCCAGCAGCCAAGGAGCCCCCTATGGCTACACCTTC
TRBJ1-5,-,TRBV9,-,CASSVEGQANQPQHF,TGTGCCAGCAGCGTAGAGGGGCAGGCAAATCAGCCCCAGCATTTT
TRBJ1-3,-,TRBV6-5,-,CASSYSPPGNTIYF,TGTGCCAGCAGTTACTCCCCCCCAGGAAACACCATATATTTT
TRBJ2-7,-,TRBV14,TRBD1,CASSHPDRVGYEQYF,TGTGCCAGCAGCCACCCCGACAGGGTTGGGTACGAGCAGTACTTC
TRBJ2-7,-,TRBV7-9,-,CASTPENF,TGTGCCAGCACCCCCGAGAACTTC
TRBJ2-7,-,TRBV9,TRBD1,CASSLGTGNYEQYF,TGTGCCAGCAGCCTAGGGACAGGGAACTACGAGCAGTACTTC
TRBJ2-1,-,TRBV7-9,-,CASSLVTKRNEQFF,TGTGCCAGCAGCTTAGTAACAAAGCGAAATGAGCAGTTCTTC
TRBJ1-2,once,TRBV5-1,TRBD1,CASNPNPGQTNYGYTF,TGCGCCAGCAACCCAAACCCGGGACAGACGAACTATGGCTACACCTTC
TRBJ1-1,-,TRBV11-3,-,CASSLGGLNTEAFF,TGTGCCAGCAGCTTAGGGGGGCTGAACACTGAAGCTTTCTTT
TRBJ1-2,-,TRBV30,TRBD1,CAWRARDRGFSYGYTF,TGTGCCTGGAGAGCCCGGGACAGAGGTTTTAGTTATGGCTACACCTTC
TRBJ1-6,-,TRBV5-4,TRBD1,CASTTSGTAYSPLHF,TGTGCCAGCACCACATCAGGGACAGCTTATTCACCCCTCCACTTT
TRBJ1-2,-,TRBV28,-,CASSLTGSDYGYTF,TGTGCCAGCAGTCTTACAGGGTCGGACTATGGCTACACCTTC
TRBJ1-5,-,TRBV19,-,CASRGMGGQPQHF,TGTGCCAGCAGGGGAATGGGTGGTCAGCCCCAGCATTTT
TRBJ1-5,-,TRBV7-9,-,CASSLESNQPQHF,TGTGCCAGCAGCTTGGAGAGCAATCAGCCCCAGCATTTT
TRBJ2-7,-,TRBV5-6,TRBD1,CASSLLGTGVHEQYF,TGTGCCAGCAGCCTCTTAGGGACAGGGGTCCACGAGCAGTACTTC
TRBJ2-5,few,TRBV10-2,TRBD2,CASRGLASPGTQYF,TGCGCCAGCAGGGGACTAGCTAGCCCCGGGACCCAGTACTTC
TRBJ2-7,-,TRBV5-6,-,CASSLGQGVAAYEQYF,TGTGCCAGCAGCTTGGGGCAGGGTGTGGCCGCCTACGAGCAGTACTTC
TRBJ1-2,-,TRBV20-1,-,CSAEDYGYTF,TGCAGTGCGGAGGATTATGGCTACACCTTC
TRBJ1-2,-,TRBV5-8,-,CASSFRGPSYGYTF,TGTGCCAGCAGCTTCAGGGGCCCCAGCTATGGCTACACCTTC
TRBJ1-3,-,TRBV6-1,-,CASSDPQGNTIYF,TGTGCCAGCAGTGACCCACAGGGAAACACCATATATTTT
TRBJ1-1,-,TRBV7-8,-,CASSLKSGFTEAFF,TGTGCCAGCAGCTTAAAATCAGGGTTCACTGAAGCTTTCTTT
TRBJ2-3,-,TRBV27,-,CASSSSRGTDTQYF,-
TRBJ2-1,-,TRBV19,TRBD2,CASSIEGLGSPEQFF,TGTGCCAGTAGTATCGAGGGACTAGGGAGCCCTGAGCAGTTCTTC
TRBJ1-5,once,TRBV6-6,TRBD1,CASSTGQGDHPQHF,TGTGCCAGCAGTACGGGACAGGGCGACCATCCCCAGCATTTT
TRBJ2-1,-,TRBV7-3,TRBD2,CASSLRPGGGASYNEQFF,TGTGCCAGCAGCTTAAGACCAGGCGGGGGGGCCTCCTACAATGAGCAGTTCTTC
TRBJ1-6,-,TRBV5-3,-,CARSQSGVAPLHF,TGTGCCAGAAGCCAATCAGGGGTGGCACCCCTCCACTTT
TRBJ2-1,-,TRBV2,TRBD1,CASRGQGNEQFF,TGTGCCAGCCGAGGACAGGGGAATGAGCAGTTCTTC
TRBJ2-5,-,TRBV7-3,-,CASSLTPDSQETQYF,TGTGCCAGCAGCTTAACCCCGGACAGCCAAGAGACCCAGTACTTC
TRBJ1-5,-,TRBV6-5,TRBD1,CASSSTNRGTPQPQHF,TGTGCCAGCAGTTCCACAAACAGGGGGACTCCTCAGCCCCAGCATTTT
TRBJ1-5,few,TRBV19,TRBD1,CATRTGYSNQPQHF,TGTGCCACCCGGACAGGGTATAGCAATCAGCCCCAGCATTTT
TRBJ2-3,few,TRBV7-6,TRBD2,CASSLGPRAGVFTDTQYF,TGTGCCAGCAGCTTAGGCCCCCGGGCGGGGGTTTTCACAGATACGCAGTATTTT
TRBJ2-5,-,TRBV5-1,-,CASSPEWAGETQYF,TGCGCCAGCAGCCCGGAGTGGGCGGGGGAGACCCAGTACTTC
TRBJ2-1,-,TRBV6-4,-,CASSDLLGASPGVYNEQFF,TGTGCCAGCAGTGACCTTTTAGGGGCTAGCCCGGGGGTCTACAATGAGCAGTTCTTC
TRBJ1-3,-,TRBV18,-,CASSPPEGRGAGNTIYF,TGTGCCAGCTCACCACCGGAAGGCAGGGGCGCAGGAAACACCATATATTTT
TRBJ1-1,once,TRBV10-3,TRBD1,CAISQGGSNTEAFF,TGTGCCATCAGCCAGGGGGGTTCGAACACTGAAGCTTTCTTT
TRBJ1-1,-,TRBV10-3,TRBD1,CAISEPTSRYGQAQRAFF,TGTGCCATCAGTGAGCCTACGTCCCGCTACGGACAGGCCCAGAGGGCTTTCTTT
TRBJ1-2,-,TRBV4-2,-,CASSQDRRRINYGYTF,TGTGCCAGCAGCCAAGATCGACGGAGAATTAACTATGGCTACACCTTC
TRBJ2-2,-,TRBV5-1,TRBD1,CASSFSQGATGELFF,TGCGCCAGCAGCTTTTCGCAGGGGGCCACCGGGGAGCTGTTTTTT
TRBJ1-2,-,TRBV19,-,CASTFQGTIYGYTF,TGTGCCAGTACTTTCCAGGGAACAATCTATGGCTACACCTTC
TRBJ1-5,once,TRBV28,-,CASSLERVGAARQPQHF,TGTGCCAGCAGTTTAGAGAGGGTGGGTGCAGCTAGGCAGCCCCAGCATTTT
TRBJ2-7,-,TRBV5-1,-,CASSLYGNRDEQYF,TGCGCCAGCAGCTTGTACGGGAATCGGGACGAGCAGTACTTC